The sequence of this TCR beta chain was determined in a study of vaccination effects on CD4 cells after COVID-19. Before sequencing, viral peptide pools were used by the ViraFEST assay to expand antigen-specific CD4+ T cells. The culture ran for roughly ten days before CD4+ T cells were isolated. No vaccinee had earlier SARS-CoV-2 infection, and nucleocapsid antibodies were negative. This CDR3 region has 17 residues. Germline V gene sequence: CDR1 SGHTA, CDR2 FQGNSA. V shed 4 bases and J shed 2 bases, with 19 bases lying between them. General study findings and limits: Clones arising from infection and from vaccination showed marked clonal contraction late after vaccination. Few convalescent patients were included, and no early post-infection timepoints were sampled.

A remark on this clone: As yet, its antigen is unknown.

The protocol was immunoSEQ multiplex PCR, while the TCRdb copy is restricted to in-frame clones and leaves out a portion. The sample lists some 68,000 clones; over 70% were seen once. This sample comprised CD4+ T cells from PBMCs cultured with HCoV-OC43 spike peptides, obtained before COVID-19 vaccination. The subset: HCoV-OC43 spike overlapping peptide pool stimulation. The receptor was isolated from a human donor who received a COVID-19 vaccine. J is TRBJ2-3 and V is TRBV7-2; unclear D gene. The CDR3 region is CASSSVGPRPPTDTQYF. In nucleotides, the CDR3 is TGTGCCAGCAGCTCGGTAGGGCCGAGACCCCCCACAGATACGCAGTATTTT.